The T cell receptor beta chain described here comes from a study of T-cell reconstitution after alpha-beta-depleted transplantation in children. Germline CDR1 reads SGHTA; CDR2 reads FQGNSA. The CDR3 has 14 amino acids. V lost 4 bases to trimming and J lost 8 bases; unmatched junction nucleotides: 10. Overall study results and limits: Several hundred rapidly expanded clones from non-depleted graft cells reportedly supplied alpha-beta T cells about two months post-transplant. It was surviving recipient T cells and thymic progenitors that gave some patients high TCRbeta diversity at day 60. By one year post-transplant, T-cell counts and diversity largely arose from T cells that were newly produced.

The library targeted TCRbeta and was prepared with unique molecular identifiers. One entry per CDR3 protein, called by TCRdb with MiXCR from the PCR reads. The sample comprises 330,000 or so distinct CDR3 sequences, nearly 8% of which are singletons, and approximately 8.6% rests with the top ten. This clonotype showed up just a few times. Its target is not known. This chain joins TRBV7-2 and TRBJ1-2, with TRBD1 matching over 7 bases. The clonotype comes from a female patient under 10 years old who had a stem cell transplant for Fanconi anemia, so the T cells may come from the graft donor. The source was peripheral blood, collected 360 days after TCRalphabeta/CD19-depleted stem cell transplant. The CDR3 DNA is TGTGCCAGCAGCTCCGGACAGGTCCCCGGGGGCTACACCTTC. Protein product: CASSSGQVPGGYTF.